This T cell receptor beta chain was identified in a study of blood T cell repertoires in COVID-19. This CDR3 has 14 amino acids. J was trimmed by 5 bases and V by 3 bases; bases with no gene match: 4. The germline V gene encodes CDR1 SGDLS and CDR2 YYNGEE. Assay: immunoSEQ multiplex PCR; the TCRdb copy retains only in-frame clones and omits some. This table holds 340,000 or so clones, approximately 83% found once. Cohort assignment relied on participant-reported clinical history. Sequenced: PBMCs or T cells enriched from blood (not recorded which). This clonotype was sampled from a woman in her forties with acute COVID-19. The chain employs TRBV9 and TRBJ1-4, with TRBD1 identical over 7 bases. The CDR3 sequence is CASSAGQRNEKLFF. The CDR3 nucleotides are TGTGCCAGCAGCGCGGGACAGAGAAATGAAAAACTGTTTTTT.